The clone carrying this T cell receptor beta chain was observed a handful of times. Its antigen is unknown. Those donating, healthy Caucasian individuals from Russia, were aged about 6 to 90. This specimen belongs to a study of blood T cells in healthy people across ages. Germline V gene lookup returns CDR1 KGHDR and CDR2 SFDVKD. This CDR3 has 15 residues. Trimming stripped 3 bases from V and 2 bases from J, with 12 bases between. General study findings and limits: With age, beta diversity per million T cells declined roughly linearly, significantly by about 37. Whereas aged donors had fewer naive CD4+ cells, long-lived donors had more of them and higher diversity. Donor CMV infection status was unknown, possibly confounding age-related changes in expanded clonotypes.

It was with a sample-barcoded 5' primer and a J-beta primer mix that a second PCR of about 6 to 11 cycles was run. TCRdb reprocessed the 5' RACE reads via MiXCR and lists one record per CDR3 protein. This table holds fewer than 2,000,000 distinct CDR3 sequences, roughly 32% found once. The chain links TRBV24-1 to TRBJ2-5; a possible D gene is TRBD1 (5 bases). The TCR was taken from a young woman in good health. The sample taken for sequencing was blood. Here the CDR3 reads CATSDGLTDQETQYF. The DNA for the CDR3 is TGTGCCACCAGTGATGGCTTGACAGATCAAGAGACCCAGTACTTC.